The 6 T cell receptor beta chains listed next were all sequenced from one sample in a study of T-cell memory formation after mild COVID-19 (dated by TCRdb to about 2021). The receptor library was made with 5' RACE. The data were produced on an Illumina NovaSeq 6000. In TCRdb, the public reads were trimmed at Q25 with fastp and aligned with MiXCR, with productive beta chains retained. For every CDR3 protein sequence, its rows merge into one entry that carries the most common genes and DNA. Counted in this sample were about 470,000 distinct CDR3 sequences; 15% to 20% of them appeared once. Of the sample, 10% to 15% is held by the ten largest clones. Sequenced material: PBMCs or a T cell subset sorted from them (not recorded which). These receptors all come from an adult woman who had mild COVID-19 (a few samples of this study predate the infection). The sample titles of this study are shuffled in the database, so cell type and time point are left out; the donor was told from shared clones.

This clonotype was recorded only once. This chain uses TRBV6-6 with TRBJ1-6, with D unresolved. The CDR3 spans 15 residues. Trimming took 5 bases from V and 9 from J, leaving 17 bases between them. The germline V gene encodes CDR1 MNHNY and CDR2 SVGAGI (reference sequence). The CDR3 region is CASSNPSGVTSPLHF. DNA of the CDR3: TGTGCCAGCAGTAACCCAAGTGGGGTGACTTCACCCCTCCACTTT.

This clonotype was seen more than once but under ten times. The V and J genes are TRBV27 and TRBJ2-2, with 8 bases aligning to TRBD1. The CDR3 contains 16 residues. V lost 4 bases and J lost 4; bases outside the gene matches: 8. Germline CDR1 is MNHEY and CDR2 is SMNVEV (reference sequence). The CDR3 region is CASSSRTGRLTGELFF. CDR3 DNA: TGTGCCAGCAGTTCCCGGACAGGGAGGCTCACCGGGGAGCTGTTTTTT.

This clonotype was recorded at least ten times. The chain is built from TRBV30 and TRBJ2-6; D remains unclear. The V gene lost 2 bases and the J gene lost 0 bases, with 8 bases spanning the gap. Germline V CDR1 and CDR2: GTSNPN, SVGIG (reference sequence). This CDR3 spans 15 amino acids. The CDR3 here is CAWSPHTSGANVLTF. CDR3 DNA: TGTGCCTGGAGTCCTCACACCTCTGGGGCCAACGTCCTGACTTTC.

The chain combines TRBV3-1 with TRBJ2-3; TRBD2 matches 8 bases. After removal of 3 bases from V and 2 bases from J, the junction contained 4 bases not matched to a gene. Per the germline V gene, CDR1 is LGHDT and CDR2 is YNNKEL (reference sequence). CDR3 length equals 15 residues. CDR3 DNA sequence: TGTGCCAGCAGCCACACGCGGGGGGTCACAGATACGCAGTATTTT. Translating it yields CASSHTRGVTDTQYF.

V gene TRBV5-6 combines with J gene TRBJ2-1; TRBD1 is a possible D gene (5 bases). V lost 4 bases and J lost 4, with 9 bases in between. Germline-derived CDR1 and CDR2 are SGHDT and YYEEEE. The CDR3 runs to 13 residues. The CDR3 DNA reads as TGTGCCAGCAGCCTTAGGGGTTACAATGAGCAGTTCTTC. As protein: CASSLRGYNEQFF.

The chain recombines TRBV6-6 with TRBJ2-5; TRBD2 aligns across 9 bases. V was pared by 6 bases and J by 1 base, with 0 bases of the junction left unmatched. The length of the CDR3 is 13 residues. Germline values: CDR1 MNHNY, CDR2 SVGAGI (reference sequence). As DNA, the CDR3 is TGTGCCAGCAGGGGACTAGCCCAAGAGACCCAGTACTTC. It is translated as CASRGLAQETQYF.